This T cell receptor (beta chain) is from a study of blood T cell repertoires in COVID-19 (dated by TCRdb to between 2020 and 2021). In the study overall: Samples covering the acute and convalescent phases of COVID-19 were provided by collaborators in the United States, Italy and Spain. HLA class I and class II types, where available, came from metadata supplied by the sample provider rather than from assay-based typing. The samples were drawn from the first 160 participants of the ongoing ImmuneRACE study and from 1,254 subjects provided by 6 global collaborators. The dataset comprised deeply sampled blood TCRbeta repertoires from subjects exposed to, actively infected with, or recovered from COVID-19. Sample metadata almost always included a de-identified subject ID, COVID-19 status, age in years and sex. The repertoires were released in a freely available public database meant as a resource for research on the immune response to SARS-CoV-2. The material from the prospective study consisted of cDNA or gDNA derived from T cells, B-cell-depleted T cells, or PBMCs.

In the case of this clone: Its antigen is currently not known. Per-base qualities were not stored, and no clone one base away is much larger.

Reading the germline V gene gives CDR1 MNHNS and CDR2 SASEGT. The junction shows trimming of 2 bases on V and 6 bases on J, and the gene matches do not reach 5 bases of it. Including the terminal cysteine and phenylalanine, the CDR3 comprises 14 residues. Just the 42-base CDR3 DNA is kept, in frame starting at base 1. General findings and caveats noted by the study authors: The amount of clinical and demographic metadata varied by source and participant and was provided uncurated.

Participants in the prospective study were enrolled through a virtual design, were aged roughly 18 to 100 years, and lived in 24 United States geographic areas. In the prospective study, cohorts were assigned on the basis of participant-reported clinical history obtained from a screening survey and a study questionnaire. ImmuneRACE Cohort 3 recovered participants were defined by two consecutive negative NP/OP PCR tests, healthcare professional clearance, or symptom resolution. Each participant in the prospective study had whole blood, serum and a nasopharyngeal or oropharyngeal swab collected by mobile phlebotomists. Prospective study participants could optionally give additional blood draws and questionnaires over an approximately two-month period. Blood samples from the prospective study were shipped frozen or at room temperature prior to DNA extraction. TCRbeta CDR3 regions were amplified from genomic DNA by means of the immunoSEQ Assay, a bias-controlled multiplex PCR. As for the authors' bioinformatics: Within the assay, amplification of reference gene primers was used to estimate how many nucleated cells each sample contained. Sequence reads were collapsed and filtered to measure the absolute abundance of every unique TCRbeta CDR3 rearrangement. For each sample, productive Simpson clonality was calculated by taking the square root of Simpson's diversity index across productive rearrangements. The source is immuneACCESS, and TCRdb retained only in-frame sequences with V and J called. Part of the clones is not carried over; for the studies checked, unresolved V genes explain less than half of this, and the remainder is unexplained. V and J calls and clone size are copied from that table; D and trimming were computed from the DNA. In this sample the table shows approximately 300,000 clones, 65% to 90% of which occur a single time. Together, the top ten hold over 3.5% of the sample.

This sequence uses TRBV6-1 and TRBJ2-7, and 9 junctional nucleotides match TRBD1. Sample: PBMCs or T cells enriched from blood (not recorded which). The source is a man in his thirties or forties who had recovered from COVID-19. CDR3 loop: CASSELGTGSEQYF. Here is the DNA: TGTGCCAGCAGTGAATTGGGGACAGGGAGCGAGCAGTACTTC.